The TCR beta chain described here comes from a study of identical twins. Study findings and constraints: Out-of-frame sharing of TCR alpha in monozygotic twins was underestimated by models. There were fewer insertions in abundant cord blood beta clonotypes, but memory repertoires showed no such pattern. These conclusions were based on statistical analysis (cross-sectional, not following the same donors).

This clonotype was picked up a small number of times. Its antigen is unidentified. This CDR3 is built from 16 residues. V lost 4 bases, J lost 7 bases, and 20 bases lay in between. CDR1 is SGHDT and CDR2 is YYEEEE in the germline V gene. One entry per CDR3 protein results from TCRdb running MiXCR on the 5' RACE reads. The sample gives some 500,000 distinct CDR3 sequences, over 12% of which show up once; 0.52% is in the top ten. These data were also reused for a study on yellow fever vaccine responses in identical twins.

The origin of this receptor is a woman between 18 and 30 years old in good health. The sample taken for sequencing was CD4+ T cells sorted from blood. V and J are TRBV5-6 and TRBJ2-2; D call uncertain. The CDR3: CASSPVGPDASGELFF. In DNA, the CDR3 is TGTGCCAGCAGCCCGGTTGGACCCGACGCGAGCGGGGAGCTGTTTTTT.